This TCR beta chain stems from a study of T cell repertoires in cytomegalovirus infection. In the study overall: Newly reported HLA-C-restricted and thoroughly characterized HLA-B-restricted CMV epitopes were employed. Public TCR beta signature analysis indicated the presence of both CMV infection and matching HLA type.

As regards this clonotype: Its antigen is undetermined.

Using its own MiXCR run on the reads, TCRdb lists one record per CDR3 protein. This table has approximately 340,000 distinct CDR3 sequences, about 28% appearing once. This CDR3 has 13 amino acids. Trimming pared 1 base from V and 5 bases from J, leaving 9 bases between. The germline gives CDR1 SGHAT, CDR2 FQNNGV. Study-wide results and limits: CMV-specific TCR beta clonotypes restricted by HLA-C dominated the ex vivo response.

The sequence was collected from a human donor in good health (CMV status not recorded). Some clones in this sample may be carry-over from other donors' samples. The chain carries TRBV11-2 and TRBJ2-7, with D uncertain. The sample was cultured PBMCs, taken from culture after CMV antigen stimulation. CDR3 residues: CASSLVGSDEQYF. The CDR3 region has the DNA TGTGCCAGCAGCTTAGTAGGCAGTGACGAGCAGTACTTC.